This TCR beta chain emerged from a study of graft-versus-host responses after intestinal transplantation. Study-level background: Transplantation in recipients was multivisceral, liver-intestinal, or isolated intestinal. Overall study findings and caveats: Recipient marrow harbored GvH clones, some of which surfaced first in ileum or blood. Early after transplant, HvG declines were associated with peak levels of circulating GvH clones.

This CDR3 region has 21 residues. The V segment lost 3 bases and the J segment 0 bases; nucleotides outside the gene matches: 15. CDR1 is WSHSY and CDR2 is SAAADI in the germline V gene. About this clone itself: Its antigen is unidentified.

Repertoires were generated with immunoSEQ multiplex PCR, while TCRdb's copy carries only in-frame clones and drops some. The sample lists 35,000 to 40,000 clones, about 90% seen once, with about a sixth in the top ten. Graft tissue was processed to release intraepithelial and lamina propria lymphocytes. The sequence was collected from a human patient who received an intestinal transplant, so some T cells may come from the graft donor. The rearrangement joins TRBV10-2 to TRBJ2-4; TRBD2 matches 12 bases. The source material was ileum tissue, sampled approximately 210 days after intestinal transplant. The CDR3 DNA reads TGCGCCAGCAGTGACGCTAGCGGGAGGGCGACAGCCAAACTAGCCAAAAACATTCAGTACTTC. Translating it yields CASSDASGRATAKLAKNIQYF.